One and the same sample provided the 2 T cell receptor beta chains below, sequenced in a study of blood T cell repertoires in COVID-19. Using immunoSEQ multiplex PCR, the repertoire was profiled, and TCRdb retains in-frame clones only, with some absent. This table has over 95,000 clones, roughly 81% appearing once. Source material: peripheral blood. The receptors come from a man aged 35-49 years with acute or convalescent COVID-19.

This clone showed up just once. V and J are TRBV7-9 and TRBJ2-1; 9 bases are shared with TRBD2. V lost 5 bases to trimming and J lost 3 bases; unmatched junction nucleotides: 2. Germline V CDR1 and CDR2: SEHNR, FQNEAQ (reference sequence). The CDR3 sequence is 14 residues long. The CDR3 is CASSETSGYNEQFF. The CDR3 DNA follows: TGTGCCAGCAGCGAGACTAGCGGCTACAATGAGCAGTTCTTC.

The chain links TRBV20-1 to TRBJ2-7; tentatively, D is TRBD1 (7 bases). The length of the CDR3 is 15 residues. The V end lost 3 bases, the J end lost 4 bases, and 19 bases lay between the germline ends. Germline CDR1 and CDR2: DFQATT and SNEGSKA (reference sequence). The DNA of the CDR3 is TGCAGTGCTAGTAAGGAGGGGGCAAGGGTTTACGAGCAGTACTTC. Translated, it gives CSASKEGARVYEQYF.